Presented here are 10 T cell receptor beta chains from one specimen sequenced in a study of cytomegalovirus exposure and HLA in healthy donors. The PCR contained 60 Vbeta and 13 Jbeta primers. Repertoires were generated with immunoSEQ multiplex PCR, while TCRdb's copy carries only in-frame clones and drops some. There are 130,000 or so clones in the sample; around four fifths occur only once, and 1.5% lies in the top ten. Sample: PBMCs. The receptors originated from a man aged 40-50 years in good health and CMV-seronegative.

This clone was counted a few times. V and J are TRBV4-3 and TRBJ1-2; D is possibly TRBD1 (5 bases). The V end was cut by 6 bases, the J end by 7 bases, with 15 bases between. CDR1 is LGHNA and CDR2 is YSLEER in the germline V gene. The CDR3 sequence is 13 residues long. DNA of the CDR3: TGCGCCAGCAGGCCCCTGGGGGACTGTGGCTACACCTTC. Translation gives CASRPLGDCGYTF.

The chain uses TRBV29-1 and TRBJ2-2; TRBD1 is a possible D gene (5 bases). Germline CDR1 reads SQVTM; CDR2 reads ANQGSEA. The CDR3 length is 13 residues. Trimming cost V 3 bases and J 5 bases, with 10 bases left between them. CDR3 nucleotide sequence: TGCAGCGTTGAGCCCAGGGTGACCGGGGAGCTGTTTTTT. This translates into CSVEPRVTGELFF.

V gene TRBV11-1 combines with J gene TRBJ2-1; 16 nucleotides agree with TRBD2. After removal of 4 bases from V and 6 bases from J, the junction contained 9 bases not matched to a gene. The CDR3 runs 18 residues. Per germline, CDR1 SGHAT and CDR2 FQDESV (reference sequence). The CDR3 loop is CASSSPTGTSGRANEQFF. Written as DNA, the CDR3 is TGTGCCAGCAGCTCCCCCACCGGGACTAGCGGGAGGGCCAATGAGCAGTTCTTC.

The chain couples TRBV11-3 to TRBJ2-7, with TRBD1 identical over 7 bases. Germline V lookup: CDR1 SGHNT, CDR2 YENEEA. CDR3 size: 15 residues. The V gene end was trimmed by 5 bases and the J gene end by 6 bases; junction bases not matched to a gene: 13. The CDR3 loop reads CASSPPGTAPGEQYF. The CDR3 DNA reads TGTGCCAGCAGCCCCCCCGGGACAGCCCCGGGCGAGCAGTACTTC. Full variable domain (missing parts from reference TRBV11-3 and TRBJ2-7): EAGVVQSPRYKIIEKKQPVAFWCNPISGHNTLYWYLQNLGQGPELLIRYENEEAVDDSQLPKDRFSAERLKGVDSTLKIQPAELGDSAVYLCASSPPGTAPGEQYFGPGTRLTVT.

This chain's CDR3 is CATGTGDIEQYF. In DNA form, the CDR3 reads TGTGCCACCGGGACAGGGGATATCGAGCAGTACTTC. V gene TRBV5-8 combines with J gene TRBJ2-7; TRBD1 matches at 10 bases. V shed 9 bases and J 6 bases; nucleotides not matched to a gene: 6. The CDR3 covers 12 residues. Per the germline V gene, CDR1 is SGHTS and CDR2 is YDEGEE.

This chain links TRBV5-1 with TRBJ2-1, with 7 bases fitting TRBD2. Germline V gives CDR1 SGHRS, CDR2 YFSETQ. V gave up 0 bases and J gave up 2 bases; unmatched junction bases: 5. The CDR3 runs 16 residues. The CDR3, as DNA: TGCGCCAGCAGCTTGGGTTCTAGCGGAACCTACAATGAGCAGTTCTTC. Residues: CASSLGSSGTYNEQFF.

The J gene is TRBJ1-1, the V gene TRBV4-1, with a tentative D call TRBD1 (6 bases). The CDR3 runs 13 residues. V was shortened by 0 bases and J by 11 bases, with 13 bases between the two germline ends. Germline lookup yields CDR1 MGHRA and CDR2 YSYEKL. The CDR3 loop reads CASSQDAGGPAFF. Written as DNA, the CDR3 is TGCGCCAGCAGCCAAGACGCCGGGGGGCCGGCTTTCTTT.

With regard to this clone: The junction departs from the called germline gene at one end, perhaps through a read error. The chain couples TRBV10-3 to TRBJ2-7; 10 positions match TRBD1. Germline CDR1 is ENHRY and CDR2 is SYGVKD. There are 14 residues in the CDR3. CDR3 loop: CALSGTGDSYEQYF. In DNA form, the CDR3 reads TGTGCCCTCAGTGGGACAGGGGACTCCTACGAGCAGTACTTC.

The CDR3 region is CASSPRGVRSGNTIYF. CDR3 bases: TGTGCCAGCAGCCCGAGAGGAGTTCGCTCTGGAAACACCATATATTTT. The chain has TRBV11-1 and TRBJ1-3; no definite D call. Between the trimmed V and J ends, which lost 5 bases and 0 bases, there was a span of 14 bases. This CDR3 has 16 residues. Germline V gives CDR1 SGHAT, CDR2 FQDESV (reference sequence).

This chain uses TRBV9 with TRBJ2-7, with TRBD1 matching 7 bases. With 3 bases clipped from V and 5 bases from J, the junction kept 5 bases outside the gene matches. Germline lookup yields CDR1 SGDLS and CDR2 YYNGEE. This CDR3 has 13 amino acids. In nucleotides, the CDR3 is TGTGCCAGCAGCGCAGTGGGACAGAACGAGCAGTACTTC. Its protein product is CASSAVGQNEQYF.